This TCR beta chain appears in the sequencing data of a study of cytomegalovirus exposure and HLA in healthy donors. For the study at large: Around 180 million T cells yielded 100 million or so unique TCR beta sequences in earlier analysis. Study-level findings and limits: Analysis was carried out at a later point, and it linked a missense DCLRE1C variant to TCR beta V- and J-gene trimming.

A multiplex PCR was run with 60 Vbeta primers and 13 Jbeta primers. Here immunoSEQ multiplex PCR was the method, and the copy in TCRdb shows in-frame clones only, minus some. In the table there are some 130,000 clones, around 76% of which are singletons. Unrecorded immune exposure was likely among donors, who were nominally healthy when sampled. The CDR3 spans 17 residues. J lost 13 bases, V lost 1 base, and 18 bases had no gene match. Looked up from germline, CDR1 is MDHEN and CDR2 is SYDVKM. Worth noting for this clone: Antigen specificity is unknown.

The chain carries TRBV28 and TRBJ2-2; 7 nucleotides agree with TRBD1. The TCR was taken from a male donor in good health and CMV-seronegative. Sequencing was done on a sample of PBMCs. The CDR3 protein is CASSLFTVWTGRQGLFF. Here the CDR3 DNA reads TGTGCCAGCAGTTTATTTACCGTATGGACGGGGCGACAGGGGCTGTTTTTT.